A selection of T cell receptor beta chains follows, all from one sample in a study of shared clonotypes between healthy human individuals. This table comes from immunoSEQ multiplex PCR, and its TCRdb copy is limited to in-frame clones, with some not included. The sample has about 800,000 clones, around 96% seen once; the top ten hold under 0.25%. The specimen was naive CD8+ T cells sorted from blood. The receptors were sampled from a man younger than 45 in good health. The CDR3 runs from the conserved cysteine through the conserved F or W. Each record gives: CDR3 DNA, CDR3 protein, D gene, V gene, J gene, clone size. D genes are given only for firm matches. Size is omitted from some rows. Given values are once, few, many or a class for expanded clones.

TGTGCCAGCAGTTTCGTCCCGACAGGGCCTGGAAACACCATATATTTT	CASSFVPTGPGNTIYF	TRBD1	TRBV27	TRBJ1-3	.
TGCGCCAGCAGTCAAATTGACAGGGAAGAGTCCTACGAGCAGTACTTC	CASSQIDREESYEQYF	TRBD1	TRBV23-1	TRBJ2-7	.
TGTGCCAGCAGCTCCCGGACAGCTAATAGCAATCAGCCCCAGCATTTT	CASSSRTANSNQPQHF	.	TRBV28	TRBJ1-5	.
TGTGCCAGCAGTTTAATGGGGGACGAGGCTTTCTTT	CASSLMGDEAFF	.	TRBV27	TRBJ1-1	few
TGTGCCAGCAGTGATCCGGGCCTGTTTGGGCAGTACTTC	CASSDPGLFGQYF	.	TRBV2	TRBJ2-7	.
TGTGCCAGCAGCCCGCCGGGACAGATATACAATGAGCAGTTCTTC	CASSPPGQIYNEQFF	TRBD1	TRBV7-8	TRBJ2-1	.
TGTGCCAGCACAGTTACTACCGGGGAGCTGTTTTTT	CASTVTTGELFF	.	TRBV28	TRBJ2-2	once
TGCGCCAGCAGCTTGGCGGACAGGACCTACGAGCAGTACTTC	CASSLADRTYEQYF	TRBD1	TRBV5-1	TRBJ2-7	.
TGTGCCAGCAGGTTTGATGGATTCAATCAGCCCCAGCATTTT	CASRFDGFNQPQHF	.	TRBV7-2	TRBJ1-5	.
TGTGCCAGCAGCCCAGGGACTAGCGGAACACAAGAGACCCAGTACTTC	CASSPGTSGTQETQYF	TRBD2	TRBV9	TRBJ2-5	.
TGTGCCAGCAGCGTAGGGGGCACCGGGGAGCTGTTTTTT	CASSVGGTGELFF	.	TRBV9	TRBJ2-2	few
TGTGCCAGCAGTTCACCGGGACAGGGAATGGTCGAGCAGTACTTC	CASSSPGQGMVEQYF	TRBD1	TRBV27	TRBJ2-7	.
TGTGCCAGCAGCGAAGGACAGGGACCCTACGAGCAGTACTTC	CASSEGQGPYEQYF	TRBD1	TRBV7-9	TRBJ2-7	.
TGTGCCAGCTCACCTCCCCACTACAATGAGCAGTTCTTC	CASSPPHYNEQFF	.	TRBV18	TRBJ2-1	.
TGTGCCAGCAGCTTGACCGGGACTCCTAATGAGCAGTTCTTC	CASSLTGTPNEQFF	.	TRBV7-9	TRBJ2-1	.